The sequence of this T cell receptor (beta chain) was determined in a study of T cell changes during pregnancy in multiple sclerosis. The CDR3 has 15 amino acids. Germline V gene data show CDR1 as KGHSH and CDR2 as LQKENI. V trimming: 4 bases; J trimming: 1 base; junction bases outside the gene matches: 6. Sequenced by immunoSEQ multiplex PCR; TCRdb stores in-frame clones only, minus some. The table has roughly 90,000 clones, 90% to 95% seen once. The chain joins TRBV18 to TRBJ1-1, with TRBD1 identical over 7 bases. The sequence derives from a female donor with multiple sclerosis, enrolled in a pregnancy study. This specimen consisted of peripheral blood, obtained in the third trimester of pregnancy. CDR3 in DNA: TGTGCCAGCTCACGGCAGGGGGTGGGGAACACTGAAGCTTTCTTT. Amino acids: CASSRQGVGNTEAFF.